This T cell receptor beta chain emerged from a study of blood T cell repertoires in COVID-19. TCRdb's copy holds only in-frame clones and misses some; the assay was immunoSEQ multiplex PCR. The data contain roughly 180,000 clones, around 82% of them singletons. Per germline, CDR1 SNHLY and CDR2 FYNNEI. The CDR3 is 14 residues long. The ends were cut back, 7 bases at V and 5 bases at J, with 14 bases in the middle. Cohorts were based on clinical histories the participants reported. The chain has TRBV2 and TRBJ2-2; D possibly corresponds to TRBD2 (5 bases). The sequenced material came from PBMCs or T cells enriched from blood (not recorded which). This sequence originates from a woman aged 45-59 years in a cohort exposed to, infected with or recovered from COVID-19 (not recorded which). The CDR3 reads CASTPLAITGELFF. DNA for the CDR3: TGTGCCAGCACCCCCTTAGCGATAACCGGGGAGCTGTTTTTT.